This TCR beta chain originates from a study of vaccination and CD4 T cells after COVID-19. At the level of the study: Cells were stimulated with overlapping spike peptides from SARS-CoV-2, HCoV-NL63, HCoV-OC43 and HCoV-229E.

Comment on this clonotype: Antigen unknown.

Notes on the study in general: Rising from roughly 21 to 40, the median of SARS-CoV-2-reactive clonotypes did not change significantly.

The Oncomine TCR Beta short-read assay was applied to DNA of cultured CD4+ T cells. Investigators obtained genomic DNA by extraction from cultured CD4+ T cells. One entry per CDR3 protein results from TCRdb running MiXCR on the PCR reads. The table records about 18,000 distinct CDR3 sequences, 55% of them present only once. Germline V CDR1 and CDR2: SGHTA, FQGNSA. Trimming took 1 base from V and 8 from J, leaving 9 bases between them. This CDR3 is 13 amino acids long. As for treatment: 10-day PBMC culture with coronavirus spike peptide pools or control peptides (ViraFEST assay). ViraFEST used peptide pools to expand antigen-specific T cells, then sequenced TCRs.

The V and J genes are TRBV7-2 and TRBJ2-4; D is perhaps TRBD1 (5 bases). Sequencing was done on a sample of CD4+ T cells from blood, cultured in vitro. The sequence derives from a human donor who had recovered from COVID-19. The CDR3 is CASSLVQGHIQYF. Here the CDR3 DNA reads TGTGCCAGCAGCTTAGTCCAGGGCCACATTCAGTACTTC.